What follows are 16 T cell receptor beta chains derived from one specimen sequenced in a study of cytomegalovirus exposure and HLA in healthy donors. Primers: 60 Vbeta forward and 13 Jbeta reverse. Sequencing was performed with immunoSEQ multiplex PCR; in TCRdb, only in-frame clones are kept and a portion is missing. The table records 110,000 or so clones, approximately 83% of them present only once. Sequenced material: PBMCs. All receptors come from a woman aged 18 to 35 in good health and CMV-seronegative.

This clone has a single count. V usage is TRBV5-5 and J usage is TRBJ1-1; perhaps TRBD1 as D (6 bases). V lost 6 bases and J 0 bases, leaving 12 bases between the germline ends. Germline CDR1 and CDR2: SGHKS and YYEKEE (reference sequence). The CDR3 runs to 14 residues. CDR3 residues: CASILGHLNTEAFF. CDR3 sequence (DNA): TGTGCCAGCATCCTGGGACACCTGAACACTGAAGCTTTCTTT.

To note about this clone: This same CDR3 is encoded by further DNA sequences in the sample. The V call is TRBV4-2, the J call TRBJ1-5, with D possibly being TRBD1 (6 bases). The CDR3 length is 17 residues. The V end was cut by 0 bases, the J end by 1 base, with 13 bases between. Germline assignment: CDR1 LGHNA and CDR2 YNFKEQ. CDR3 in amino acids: CASSQDLRGGSNQPQHF. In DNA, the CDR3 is TGTGCCAGCAGCCAAGATCTCAGGGGCGGGAGCAATCAGCCCCAGCATTTT.

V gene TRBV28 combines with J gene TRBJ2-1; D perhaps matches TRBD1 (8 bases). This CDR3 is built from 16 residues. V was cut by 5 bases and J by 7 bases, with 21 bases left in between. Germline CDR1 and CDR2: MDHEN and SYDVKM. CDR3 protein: CASSPTDRGGHNEQFF. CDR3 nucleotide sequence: TGTGCCAGCAGTCCGACCGACAGGGGAGGGCATAATGAGCAGTTCTTC.

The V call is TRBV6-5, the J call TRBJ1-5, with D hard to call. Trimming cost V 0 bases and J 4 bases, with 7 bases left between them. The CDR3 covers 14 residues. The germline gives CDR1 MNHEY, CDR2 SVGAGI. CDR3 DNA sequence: TGTGCCAGCAGTTACTCTCAACTAAATCAGCCCCAGCATTTT. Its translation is CASSYSQLNQPQHF.

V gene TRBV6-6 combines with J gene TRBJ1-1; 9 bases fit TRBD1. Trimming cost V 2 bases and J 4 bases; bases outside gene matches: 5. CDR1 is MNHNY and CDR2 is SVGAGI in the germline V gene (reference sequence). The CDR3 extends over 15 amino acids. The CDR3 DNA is TGTGCCAGCAGTTACACAGGGGGCGAGGGCACTGAAGCTTTCTTT. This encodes CASSYTGGEGTEAFF.

The CDR3 DNA follows: TGTGCCAGCAGCGCTCTAGGGGCCGTTTACAATGAGCAGTTCTTC. This translates into CASSALGAVYNEQFF. This chain connects TRBV11-2 to TRBJ2-1, with a tentative D call TRBD1 (5 bases). This CDR3 spans 15 amino acids. Germline V lookup: CDR1 SGHAT, CDR2 FQNNGV. V was shortened by 5 bases and J by 4 bases, with 15 bases between the two germline ends.

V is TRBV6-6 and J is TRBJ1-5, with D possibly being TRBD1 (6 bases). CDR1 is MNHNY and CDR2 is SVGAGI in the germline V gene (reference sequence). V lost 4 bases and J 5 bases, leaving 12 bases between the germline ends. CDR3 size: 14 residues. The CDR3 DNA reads TGTGCCAGCAGTTTTGCATCAGGGGATCAGCCCCAGCATTTT. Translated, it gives CASSFASGDQPQHF.

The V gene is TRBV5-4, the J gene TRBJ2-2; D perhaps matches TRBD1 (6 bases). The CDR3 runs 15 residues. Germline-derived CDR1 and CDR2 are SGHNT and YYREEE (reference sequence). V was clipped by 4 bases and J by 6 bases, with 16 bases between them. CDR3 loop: CASSGGTGFPGELFF. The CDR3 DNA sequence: TGTGCCAGCAGCGGTGGAACAGGGTTCCCCGGGGAGCTGTTTTTT.

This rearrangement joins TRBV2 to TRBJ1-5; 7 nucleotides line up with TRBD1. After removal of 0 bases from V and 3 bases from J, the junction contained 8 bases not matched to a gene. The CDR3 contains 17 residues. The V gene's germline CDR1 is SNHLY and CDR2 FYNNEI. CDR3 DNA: TGTGCCAGCAGTGAAGCGAGCTTCGGGACAGACAATCAGCCCCAGCATTTT. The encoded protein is CASSEASFGTDNQPQHF.

CDR3 DNA sequence: TGCAGCGTGCGACTAGAAATAACCTACAATGAGCAGTTCTTC. It translates to CSVRLEITYNEQFF. This chain connects TRBV29-1 to TRBJ2-1; D is possibly TRBD2 (6 bases). This CDR3 is built from 14 residues. The ends were cut back, 6 bases at V and 2 bases at J, with 14 bases in the middle. In germline, CDR1 is SQVTM, CDR2 ANQGSEA.

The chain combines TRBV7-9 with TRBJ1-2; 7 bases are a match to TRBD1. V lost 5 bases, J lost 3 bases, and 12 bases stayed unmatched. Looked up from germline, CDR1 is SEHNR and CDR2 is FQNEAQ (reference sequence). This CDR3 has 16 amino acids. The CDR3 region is CASSLSTQGVDYGYTF. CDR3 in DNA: TGTGCCAGCAGCCTCTCAACTCAGGGGGTTGACTATGGCTACACCTTC.

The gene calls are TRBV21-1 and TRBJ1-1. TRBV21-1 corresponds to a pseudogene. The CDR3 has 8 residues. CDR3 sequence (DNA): TGCTATTGGTCCGAAGCTTTCTTT. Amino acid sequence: CYWSEAFF.

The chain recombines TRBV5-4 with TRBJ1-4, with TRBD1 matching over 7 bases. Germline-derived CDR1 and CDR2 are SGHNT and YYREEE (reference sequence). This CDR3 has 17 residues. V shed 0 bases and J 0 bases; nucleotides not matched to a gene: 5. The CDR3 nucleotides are TGTGCCAGCAGCTTGGCCAGGGGGATTGCAACTAATGAAAAACTGTTTTTT. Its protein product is CASSLARGIATNEKLFF.

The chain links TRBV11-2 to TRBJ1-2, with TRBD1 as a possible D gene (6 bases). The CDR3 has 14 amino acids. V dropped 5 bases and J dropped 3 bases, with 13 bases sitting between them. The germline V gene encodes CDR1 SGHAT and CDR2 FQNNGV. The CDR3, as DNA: TGTGCCAGCAGCCTGGGGGCTTCTGACTATGGCTACACCTTC. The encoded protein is CASSLGASDYGYTF.

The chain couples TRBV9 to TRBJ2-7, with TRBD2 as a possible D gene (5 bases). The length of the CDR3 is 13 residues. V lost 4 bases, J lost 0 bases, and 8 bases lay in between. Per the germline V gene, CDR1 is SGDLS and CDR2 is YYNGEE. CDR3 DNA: TGTGCCAGCAGCAGGACTCCCTCCTACGAGCAGTACTTC. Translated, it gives CASSRTPSYEQYF.

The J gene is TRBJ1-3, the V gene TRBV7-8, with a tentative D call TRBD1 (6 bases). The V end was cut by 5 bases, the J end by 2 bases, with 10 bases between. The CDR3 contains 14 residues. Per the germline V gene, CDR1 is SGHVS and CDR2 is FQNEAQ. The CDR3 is CASSIQGPGNTIYF. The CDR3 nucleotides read TGTGCCAGCAGCATACAGGGTCCTGGAAACACCATATATTTT.